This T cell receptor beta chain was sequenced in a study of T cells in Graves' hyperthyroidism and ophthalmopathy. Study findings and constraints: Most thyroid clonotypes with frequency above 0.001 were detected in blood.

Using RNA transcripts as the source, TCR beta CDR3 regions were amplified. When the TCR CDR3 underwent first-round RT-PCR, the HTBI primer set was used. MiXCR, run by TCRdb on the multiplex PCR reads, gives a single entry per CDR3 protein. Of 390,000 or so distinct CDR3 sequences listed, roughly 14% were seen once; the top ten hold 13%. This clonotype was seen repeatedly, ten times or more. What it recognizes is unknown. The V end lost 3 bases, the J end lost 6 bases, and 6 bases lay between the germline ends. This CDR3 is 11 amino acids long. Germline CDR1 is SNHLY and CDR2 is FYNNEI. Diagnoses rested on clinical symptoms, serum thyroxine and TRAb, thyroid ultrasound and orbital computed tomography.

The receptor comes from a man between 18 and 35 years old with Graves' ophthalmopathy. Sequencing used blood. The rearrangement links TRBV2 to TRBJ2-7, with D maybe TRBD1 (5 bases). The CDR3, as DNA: TGTGCCAGCAGTGACAGGGTCGAGCAGTACTTC. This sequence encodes CASSDRVEQYF.